Listed here are 25 T cell receptor beta chains from one sample, sequenced in a study of T cells in Graves' hyperthyroidism and ophthalmopathy. Authors of the study amplified TCR beta CDR3 regions from RNA transcripts. TCR CDR3 underwent first-round RT-PCR with the HTBI primer set. TCRdb reprocessed the multiplex PCR reads with MiXCR, giving one entry per CDR3 protein. There are 200,000 to 250,000 distinct CDR3 sequences in the sample; 16% occur only once, and 25% to 30% lies in the top ten. The sequenced material came from blood. These receptor sequences come from a young woman with Graves' ophthalmopathy.

The CDR3 sequence: CASSLSIQGGEQFF. In nucleotides, the CDR3 is TGTGCCAGCAGCTTATCTATCCAGGGGGGTGAGCAGTTCTTC. The gene calls are TRBV11-2 and TRBJ2-1, with D perhaps TRBD1 (7 bases). V was shortened by 2 bases and J by 9 bases, with 14 bases between the two germline ends. The CDR3 runs to 14 residues. Germline-derived CDR1 and CDR2 are SGHAT and FQNNGV.

This chain joins TRBV9 and TRBJ2-6; TRBD1 matches 9 bases. The CDR3 consists of 18 residues. The germline gives CDR1 SGDLS, CDR2 YYNGEE. V lost 5 bases to trimming and J lost 1 base; unmatched junction nucleotides: 10. The CDR3 nucleotides are TGTGCCAGCAGTCGGGACAGGGAGGTCAGGTCTGGGGCCAACGTCCTGACTTTC. Its translation: CASSRDREVRSGANVLTF.

Many counts were recorded for this clonotype. J is TRBJ2-7 and V is TRBV15; possibly TRBD2 for D (6 bases). CDR3 length equals 15 residues. Deletions cut 1 base from V and 0 bases from J, with 10 bases between. Germline V lookup: CDR1 LNHNV, CDR2 YYDKDF (reference sequence). The CDR3 here is CATSRGGGSSYEQYF. The CDR3 nucleotides are TGTGCCACCAGCAGAGGTGGGGGGAGCTCCTACGAGCAGTACTTC.

This clonotype was counted at least ten times. The chain combines TRBV7-8 with TRBJ1-4; maybe TRBD1 (5 bases). V gave up 5 bases and J gave up 0 bases, with 7 bases separating them. This CDR3 spans 14 amino acids. Germline CDR1 is SGHVS and CDR2 is FQNEAQ. DNA for the CDR3: TGTGCCAGCAGCGCGACAGCAACTAATGAAAAACTGTTTTTT. Its protein is CASSATATNEKLFF. Looking up the rest from reference TRBV7-8 and TRBJ1-4 gives the full variable domain: GAGVSQSPRYKVAKRGQDVALRCDPISGHVSLFWYQQALGQGPEFLTYFQNEAQLDKSGLPSDRFFAERPEGSVSTLKIQRTQQEDSAVYLCASSATATNEKLFFGSGTQLSVL.

This clonotype was seen repeatedly, ten times or more. This chain uses TRBV12-5 with TRBJ2-4, with D possibly being TRBD1 (5 bases). This CDR3 region has 15 residues. Germline V lookup: CDR1 LGHNT, CDR2 FRNRAP. Deletions cut 5 bases from V and 8 bases from J, with 19 bases between. CDR3 bases: TGTGCTAGTGGTCTCCTGAGACAGTTAGTAGACATTCAGTACTTC. Its protein product is CASGLLRQLVDIQYF.

The genes are TRBV2 and TRBJ1-1; D may be TRBD1 (6 bases). V lost 4 bases and J 1 base, leaving 10 bases between the germline ends. Germline CDR1 reads SNHLY; CDR2 reads FYNNEI. The CDR3 is made up of 14 amino acids. CDR3 DNA: TGTGCCAGCAGTGTACAGGGCCCGAACACTGAAGCTTTCTTT. Its protein is CASSVQGPNTEAFF.

This clonotype was picked up many times. V gene TRBV10-3 combines with J gene TRBJ2-1; D call uncertain. CDR1 and CDR2 (germline): ENHRY, SYGVKD. Trimming removed 0 bases at V and 9 bases at J, with 9 bases between. The CDR3 covers 13 residues. The CDR3, as DNA: TGTGCCATCAGTGAGTCGAAGACGGGTGAGCAGTTCTTC. It specifies CAISESKTGEQFF.

The V and J genes are TRBV20-1 and TRBJ1-1; TRBD1 agrees at 9 bases. V was clipped by 1 base and J by 1 base; unmatched bases: 7. The germline CDR1 and CDR2 sequences are DFQATT and SNEGSKA (reference sequence). The CDR3 consists of 16 residues. The CDR3 nucleotides read TGCAGTGCTAGAGGGGGACAGGGATCCCCGAACACTGAAGCTTTCTTT. It encodes CSARGGQGSPNTEAFF.

This clonotype was detected many times. CDR3 in DNA: TGTGCCAGCACTCAGTTGACCCTAATGGACGGGGAGCTGTTTTTT. Its protein product is CASTQLTLMDGELFF. This chain connects TRBV12-3 or TRBV12-4 to TRBJ2-2; D unclear. Trimming removed 7 bases at V and 7 bases at J, with 19 bases between. The CDR3 covers 15 residues.

This clonotype has ten or more counts. The chain is built from TRBV6-5 and TRBJ1-3; the match to TRBD1 covers 7 bases. The CDR3 is 17 amino acids. Trimming at V came to 0 bases and at J to 4 bases, leaving 9 bases not matched to a gene. CDR1 and CDR2 from the germline V gene are MNHEY and SVGAGI. Here the CDR3 reads CASSYSRQGNPGNTIYF. The CDR3 DNA sequence: TGTGCCAGCAGTTACTCGAGACAGGGAAATCCCGGAAACACCATATATTTT.

V gene TRBV20-1 combines with J gene TRBJ2-1; TRBD2 agrees at 10 bases. CDR3 size: 16 residues. V dropped 0 bases and J dropped 4; count of bases not matched to a gene: 6. From germline, CDR1 is DFQATT and CDR2 SNEGSKA (reference sequence). The CDR3 here is CSARDMASGSYNEQFF. The CDR3 DNA reads as TGCAGTGCTAGAGATATGGCTAGCGGGAGTTACAATGAGCAGTTCTTC.

This clonotype was recorded many times. The chain is built from TRBV7-2 and TRBJ2-3, with D possibly TRBD1 on 6 matching bases. V lost 5 bases and J lost 7, with 13 bases in between. The germline V gene has CDR1 SGHTA and CDR2 FQGNSA. The CDR3 has 13 amino acids. The DNA for the CDR3 is TGTGCCAGCAGCCTCACCGGGACACATACGCAGTATTTT. Protein product: CASSLTGTHTQYF.

This clonotype occurred many times. This chain uses TRBV28 with TRBJ1-1; 7 positions agree with TRBD1. The CDR3 is made up of 11 amino acids. Germline CDR1 and CDR2: MDHEN and SYDVKM. Trimming at V came to 6 bases and at J to 12 bases, leaving 7 bases not matched to a gene. In DNA, the CDR3 is TGTGCCAGCAGCCACAGGGGCACCCCTTTCTTT. Protein: CASSHRGTPFF.

This clonotype has at least ten counts. This chain links TRBV24-1 with TRBJ2-1; TRBD1 aligns across 7 bases. V was pared by 6 bases and J by 4 bases, with 2 bases of the junction left unmatched. Germline V gene lookup returns CDR1 KGHDR and CDR2 SFDVKD. This CDR3 has 13 amino acids. CDR3 nucleotides: TGTGCCACCAGTCTGACAGGGTACAATGAGCAGTTCTTC. It codes for CATSLTGYNEQFF.

This clonotype was observed many times. The V gene is TRBV7-9, the J gene TRBJ2-1; 7 nucleotides line up with TRBD2. V was pared by 0 bases and J by 3 bases, with 2 bases of the junction left unmatched. The germline V gene has CDR1 SEHNR and CDR2 FQNEAQ (reference sequence). This CDR3 is built from 15 residues. CDR3: CASSLAGGYYNEQFF. The CDR3 nucleotides read TGTGCCAGCAGCTTAGCGGGAGGGTACTACAATGAGCAGTTCTTC.

This clonotype was counted at least ten times. The J gene is TRBJ2-7, the V gene TRBV14; 10 bases are a match to TRBD1. CDR1 and CDR2 from the germline V gene are SGHDN and FVKESK. The trim removed 0 bases at V and 5 bases at J, leaving 7 bases unmatched. CDR3 length equals 16 residues. The CDR3 nucleotides read TGTGCCAGCAGCCAAGATCCGGGACAGGGGTCCAACGAGCAGTACTTC. This sequence encodes CASSQDPGQGSNEQYF.

The rearrangement links TRBV4-2 to TRBJ2-1; TRBD2 aligns across 9 bases. In germline, CDR1 is LGHNA, CDR2 YNFKEQ. V shed 7 bases, J shed 4 bases, and the junction held 17 bases outside the gene matches. The CDR3 loop spans 18 amino acids. The CDR3 region has the DNA TGTGCCAGCACCGAGCTGGCTAGCGGGGCCCCAATTTACAATGAGCAGTTCTTC. Amino acids: CASTELASGAPIYNEQFF.

This clonotype was seen ten or more times. The chain couples TRBV7-8 to TRBJ1-4; D is unclear. The V and J ends lost 1 base and 0 bases respectively, with 12 bases between them. Germline assignment: CDR1 SGHVS and CDR2 FQNEAQ. The length of the CDR3 is 17 residues. CDR3 region: CASSLEVSQATNEKLFF. DNA for the CDR3: TGTGCCAGCAGCTTAGAGGTCAGCCAAGCAACTAATGAAAAACTGTTTTTT. The full variable domain, its missing parts supplied by reference TRBV7-8 and TRBJ1-4, is GAGVSQSPRYKVAKRGQDVALRCDPISGHVSLFWYQQALGQGPEFLTYFQNEAQLDKSGLPSDRFFAERPEGSVSTLKIQRTQQEDSAVYLCASSLEVSQATNEKLFFGSGTQLSVL.

This clonotype was seen at least ten times. V is TRBV2 and J is TRBJ2-7; 9 nucleotides align to TRBD1. Trimming cost V 4 bases and J 6 bases; bases outside gene matches: 7. The CDR3 is made up of 14 amino acids. The germline V gene encodes CDR1 SNHLY and CDR2 FYNNEI. The CDR3 loop is CASSAGQGLTEQYF. The CDR3 DNA sequence: TGTGCCAGCAGTGCGGGACAGGGCTTAACCGAGCAGTACTTC.

This clonotype was seen at least ten times. The chain uses TRBV20-1 and TRBJ2-7; 9 bases map to TRBD2. The CDR3 has 13 residues. Germline V CDR1 and CDR2: DFQATT, SNEGSKA (reference sequence). After removal of 3 bases from V and 7 bases from J, the junction contained 7 bases not matched to a gene. Written as DNA, the CDR3 is TGCAGTGCTAGGGTAGCGGGAGATCGGGAGCAGTACTTC. Translated, it gives CSARVAGDREQYF.

This clonotype was counted many times. V usage is TRBV5-1 and J usage is TRBJ1-4, with a weak D call TRBD1 (5 bases). This CDR3 contains 14 residues. Looked up from germline, CDR1 is SGHRS and CDR2 is YFSETQ. V gave up 5 bases and J gave up 1 base, with 9 bases separating them. CDR3 bases: TGCGCCAGCAGAAGGGGAGGAACTAATGAAAAACTGTTTTTT. It translates to CASRRGGTNEKLFF.

This clonotype was detected many times. This sequence joins TRBV18 and TRBJ2-1, with 9 bases aligning to TRBD1. Germline-derived CDR1 and CDR2 are KGHSH and LQKENI. V dropped 1 base and J dropped 8; count of bases not matched to a gene: 3. The CDR3 totals 14 residues. CDR3: CASSPRTGDYEQFF. The CDR3 DNA reads as TGTGCCAGCTCACCACGGACAGGGGACTATGAGCAGTTCTTC.

This clonotype was recorded at least ten times. The CDR3 region has the DNA TGTGCCAGCAGCGTATCATACTCAGGGCGGAATTCACCCCTCCACTTT. Translation: CASSVSYSGRNSPLHF. The rearrangement links TRBV9 to TRBJ1-6; weak D call: TRBD1 (5 bases). This CDR3 comprises 16 residues. Trimming left V 1 base short and J 7 bases short, with 15 bases between. Per the germline V gene, CDR1 is SGDLS and CDR2 is YYNGEE.

With regard to this clonotype: Being one base from a much bigger clone, this may be a read error. The genes are TRBV19 and TRBJ2-7, with 9 nucleotides matching TRBD2. The germline V gene encodes CDR1 LNHDA and CDR2 SQIVND (reference sequence). Losses at the gene ends were 5 bases for V and 5 bases for J; bases not matched to a gene: 7. CDR3 length equals 14 residues. For the CDR3, the DNA is TGTGCCAGTAGTCCTCAGACTAGCGGCCACGAGCAGTACTTC. This codes for CASSPQTSGHEQYF.

Many counts were recorded for this clonotype. This rearrangement joins TRBV2 to TRBJ2-1, with 7 bases matching TRBD1. The CDR3 is 13 residues long. Germline V gives CDR1 SNHLY, CDR2 FYNNEI. The V and J ends lost 8 bases and 7 bases, in that order; junction bases with no gene match: 8. In DNA, the CDR3 is TGTGCCAGCGAGGGGGCGGCTCAAAATGAGCAGTTCTTC. Translation: CASEGAAQNEQFF. Supplemented by reference TRBV2 and TRBJ2-1, the full variable domain reads EPEVTQTPSHQVTQMGQEVILRCVPISNHLYFYWYRQILGQKVEFLVSFYNNEISEKSEIFDDQFSVERPDGSNFTLKIRSTKLEDSAMYFCASEGAAQNEQFFGPGTRLTVL.